This T cell receptor (beta chain) was profiled in a study of beta chain features in type 1 diabetes (dated by TCRdb to the late 2010s). Some background on the complete study: Mean age, gender distribution, total cell number and subset yield did not differ between patients and healthy donors. Regulatory and stem cell-like memory subsets were obtained from only 8 patients and roughly 8 healthy donors, while naive and central memory subsets were obtained from all 30 or so donors. The study compared TCRB repertoires of sorted circulating CD4+ T cell subsets between recently diagnosed type 1 diabetes patients and matched healthy donors. A total of 107,917,701 sorted cells were examined across all samples, and the number of cells per subset was strongly correlated with RNA yield. Results and caveats for the whole study, not just this receptor: PCR may preferentially amplify shorter templates, but because patient and control samples were amplified and corrected together, any resulting skew would affect both groups equally. The naive, central memory and regulatory TCRB repertoires appeared to resemble one another more closely among patients than among healthy donors. Because cDNA was sequenced instead of genomic DNA, activated cells with high expression could be over-represented, although the groups did not differ in activation or CD3 levels. At VDJ recombination sites, patients with type 1 diabetes made fewer insertions and deleted more nucleotides, a pattern implying thymic rearrangement abnormalities. A moderate but significant shortening of TCRB CDR3 length was observed in type 1 diabetes patients in all four CD4+ subsets. Only small numbers of individuals were included in the HLA sub-analyses, which left unresolved whether HLA type had any influence on TCRB rearrangement.

This clone was observed a few times. Its antigen specificity is not known. Base qualities are not at hand, and no much larger clone is one base apart. Per the germline V gene, ENHRY is the CDR1 and SYGVKD is the CDR2. The CDR3 runs 15 amino acids, cysteine and phenylalanine included. CDR3 DNA only is kept here, 45 bases in frame from base 1. Relative to germline, V is 2 bases shorter and J is 0 bases shorter, with 11 bases between their ends. The High Capacity cDNA Reverse Transcription Kit was used to reverse transcribe all of the isolated RNA, meaning that expressed TCRB transcripts were what got sequenced. Naive, central memory and regulatory T cell samples underwent deep immunoSEQ sequencing, averaging approximately 3.5 million total reads per sample. Sorted cells were lysed in RLT buffer, and RNA was extracted using DNase-treated RNeasy Micro or Mini kits according to cell number. Each cell subset was processed on its own to prevent cross-contamination, while patient and healthy donor samples were processed together. Using the immunoSEQ multiplex PCR, TCRB sequences were amplified from cDNA into 87-bp fragments spanning the CDR3 region. Sequencing of the amplicons was performed on the Illumina HiSeq platform. Turning to the authors' computational methods: PCR bias was corrected computationally using synthetic template baselines, and reads within Hamming distance 2 were collapsed, with unmergeable singletons discarded. Reads were aligned against IMGT to assign V, D and J genes, CDR3 length and insertions or deletions at six rearrangement sites. Within each subset, clonotype counts were normalized to sorted cell number, after which true diversity and Gini coefficients were computed with the tcR R package. Repertoire sharing was quantified using the overlap coefficient calculated on TCRB nucleotide sequences. Out-of-frame TCRB sequences from naive cells were analyzed to stand in for the pre-selection repertoire. Entries here come from immuneACCESS through TCRdb and include only in-frame sequences with V and J called. Some clones fail to appear in such tables; in the studies checked, an unresolved V gene covers under half of the shortfall, and the cause of the remainder is unknown. V, J and clone size are those of that table, while D and trimming were read from the DNA. For this sample the table gives hundreds of thousands of clones, of which over 11% were detected only once. The ten largest clonotypes hold 0.035% to 0.04% of the sample.

Each donor gave one peripheral blood draw, averaging approximately 0.12 L, which was collected into heparinised tubes. A BD FACSAria II and a panel including CD45RO, CCR7, CD25, CD127, CD95 and CD27 were used to sort naive, central memory, regulatory and stem cell-like memory CD4+ T cells. All sorted populations exceeded 95% purity. PBMCs were isolated right away by Lymphoprep density gradient centrifugation and were stained directly, without culture. So that batch effects would be minimized, each experiment stained and sorted samples in pairs, pairing one healthy donor with one patient. Sequencing was carried out using naive CD4+ T cells from blood. This specimen's cell subset or site label, interpreted: true naive CD4+ T cells. The TCR comes from a man aged 18 to 29 with type 1 diabetes. In this chain, TRBV10-3 is recombined with TRBJ2-7, with the D gene call left open. The DNA sequence is TGTGCCATCAGTGAGCATGGGTCGAGCTCCTACGAGCAGTACTTC. This gives the protein CAISEHGSSSYEQYF.